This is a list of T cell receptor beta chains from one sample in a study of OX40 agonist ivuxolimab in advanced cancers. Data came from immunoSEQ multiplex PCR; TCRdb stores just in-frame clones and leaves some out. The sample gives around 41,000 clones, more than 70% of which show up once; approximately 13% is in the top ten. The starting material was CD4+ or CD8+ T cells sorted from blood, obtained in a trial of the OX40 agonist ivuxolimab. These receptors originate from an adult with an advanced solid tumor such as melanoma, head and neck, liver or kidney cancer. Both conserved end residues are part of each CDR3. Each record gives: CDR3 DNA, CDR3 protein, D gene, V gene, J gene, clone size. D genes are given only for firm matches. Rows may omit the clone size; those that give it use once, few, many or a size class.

CDR3 DNA: TGTGCCAGCAGCAAAATTCAGGGCAGTTACCAATTTAGCAATCAGCCCCAGCATTTT; CDR3 protein: CASSKIQGSYQFSNQPQHF; D gene: -; V gene: TRBV21-1; J gene: TRBJ1-5; clone size: -
CDR3 DNA: TGTGCCAGCAGCTCGGACGCAGGCGAGCAGTACTTC; CDR3 protein: CASSSDAGEQYF; D gene: -; V gene: TRBV2; J gene: TRBJ2-7; clone size: few
CDR3 DNA: TGTGCCATCAGTCCGGGACAGATCTACGAGCAGTACTTC; CDR3 protein: CAISPGQIYEQYF; D gene: TRBD1; V gene: TRBV10-3; J gene: TRBJ2-7; clone size: -
CDR3 DNA: TGTTCTCTGGGTTTTTTGTATCAGCCCCAGCATTTT; CDR3 protein: CSLGFLYQPQHF; D gene: -; V gene: TRBV28; J gene: TRBJ1-5; clone size: once
CDR3 DNA: TGTGCCAGCACCCCGAGCCCCCAGACCATATATTTT; CDR3 protein: CASTPSPQTIYF; D gene: -; V gene: TRBV7-6; J gene: TRBJ1-3; clone size: -
CDR3 DNA: TGTGCCAGCAGCCATAGGGACAGAGTCTCTGGAAACACCATATATTTT; CDR3 protein: CASSHRDRVSGNTIYF; D gene: TRBD1; V gene: TRBV2; J gene: TRBJ1-3; clone size: -
CDR3 DNA: TGTGCCAGCTCACCACTGGGGTTCGAGCAGTACTTC; CDR3 protein: CASSPLGFEQYF; D gene: -; V gene: TRBV18; J gene: TRBJ2-7; clone size: -
CDR3 DNA: TGCGCCAGCAGCTTGGCCCCGCAGGACTCCTACGAGCAGTACTTC; CDR3 protein: CASSLAPQDSYEQYF; D gene: -; V gene: TRBV5-1; J gene: TRBJ2-7; clone size: -
CDR3 DNA: TGTGCCAGCAGCTCACGGGGGCGTGATGCCGGGGAGCTGTTTTTT; CDR3 protein: CASSSRGRDAGELFF; D gene: -; V gene: TRBV7-6; J gene: TRBJ2-2; clone size: -
CDR3 DNA: TGCAGCGCTGACGGGCTCGGGGGCGAGAACACTGAAGCTTTCTTT; CDR3 protein: CSADGLGGENTEAFF; D gene: -; V gene: TRBV29-1; J gene: TRBJ1-1; clone size: -